This T cell receptor (beta chain) emerged from a study of blood T cells in healthy people across ages. This clonotype showed up many times. V dropped 1 base and J dropped 2 bases, with 15 bases sitting between them. Germline-derived CDR1 and CDR2 are SEHNR and FQNEAQ (reference sequence). The CDR3 sequence is 16 residues long. With a J-beta primer mix and a sample-barcoded 5' primer, a second PCR ran 7 to 11 cycles. Using its own MiXCR run on the 5' RACE reads, TCRdb lists one record per CDR3 protein. The sample lists roughly 1,800,000 distinct CDR3 sequences, roughly 52% occurring once. Sequences were obtained from blood. V usage is TRBV7-9 and J usage is TRBJ2-7; no clear D gene. This receptor was taken from a woman between 40 and 55 years old in good health. CDR3 nucleotides: TGTGCCAGCAGCTTAGAGTTTGCTATCAGACCCTACGAGCAGTACTTC. Translation: CASSLEFAIRPYEQYF.